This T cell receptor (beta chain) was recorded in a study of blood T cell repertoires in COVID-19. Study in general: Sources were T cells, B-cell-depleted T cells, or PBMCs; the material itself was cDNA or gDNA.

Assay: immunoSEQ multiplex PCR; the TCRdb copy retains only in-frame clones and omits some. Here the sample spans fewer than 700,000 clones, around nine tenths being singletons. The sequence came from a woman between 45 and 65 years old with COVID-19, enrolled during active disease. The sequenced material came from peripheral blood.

The CDR3 DNA reads TGTGCCAGCAGCCCCACAGCTGTCGGAAACACCATATATTTT. This gives the protein CASSPTAVGNTIYF. The V call is TRBV7-7, the J call TRBJ1-3, with unresolved D. Germline V CDR1 and CDR2: SSHAT, FNYEAQ (reference sequence). The germline V and J ends were trimmed by 5 bases and 4 bases, with 12 bases remaining between them. The CDR3 runs 14 residues. The complete variable domain, with remaining parts taken from reference TRBV7-7 and TRBJ1-3, reads GAGVSQSPRYKVTKRGQDVTLRCDPISSHATLYWYQQALGQGPEFLTYFNYEAQPDKSGLPSDRFSAERPEGSISTLTIQRTEQRDSAMYRCASSPTAVGNTIYFGEGSWLTVV.